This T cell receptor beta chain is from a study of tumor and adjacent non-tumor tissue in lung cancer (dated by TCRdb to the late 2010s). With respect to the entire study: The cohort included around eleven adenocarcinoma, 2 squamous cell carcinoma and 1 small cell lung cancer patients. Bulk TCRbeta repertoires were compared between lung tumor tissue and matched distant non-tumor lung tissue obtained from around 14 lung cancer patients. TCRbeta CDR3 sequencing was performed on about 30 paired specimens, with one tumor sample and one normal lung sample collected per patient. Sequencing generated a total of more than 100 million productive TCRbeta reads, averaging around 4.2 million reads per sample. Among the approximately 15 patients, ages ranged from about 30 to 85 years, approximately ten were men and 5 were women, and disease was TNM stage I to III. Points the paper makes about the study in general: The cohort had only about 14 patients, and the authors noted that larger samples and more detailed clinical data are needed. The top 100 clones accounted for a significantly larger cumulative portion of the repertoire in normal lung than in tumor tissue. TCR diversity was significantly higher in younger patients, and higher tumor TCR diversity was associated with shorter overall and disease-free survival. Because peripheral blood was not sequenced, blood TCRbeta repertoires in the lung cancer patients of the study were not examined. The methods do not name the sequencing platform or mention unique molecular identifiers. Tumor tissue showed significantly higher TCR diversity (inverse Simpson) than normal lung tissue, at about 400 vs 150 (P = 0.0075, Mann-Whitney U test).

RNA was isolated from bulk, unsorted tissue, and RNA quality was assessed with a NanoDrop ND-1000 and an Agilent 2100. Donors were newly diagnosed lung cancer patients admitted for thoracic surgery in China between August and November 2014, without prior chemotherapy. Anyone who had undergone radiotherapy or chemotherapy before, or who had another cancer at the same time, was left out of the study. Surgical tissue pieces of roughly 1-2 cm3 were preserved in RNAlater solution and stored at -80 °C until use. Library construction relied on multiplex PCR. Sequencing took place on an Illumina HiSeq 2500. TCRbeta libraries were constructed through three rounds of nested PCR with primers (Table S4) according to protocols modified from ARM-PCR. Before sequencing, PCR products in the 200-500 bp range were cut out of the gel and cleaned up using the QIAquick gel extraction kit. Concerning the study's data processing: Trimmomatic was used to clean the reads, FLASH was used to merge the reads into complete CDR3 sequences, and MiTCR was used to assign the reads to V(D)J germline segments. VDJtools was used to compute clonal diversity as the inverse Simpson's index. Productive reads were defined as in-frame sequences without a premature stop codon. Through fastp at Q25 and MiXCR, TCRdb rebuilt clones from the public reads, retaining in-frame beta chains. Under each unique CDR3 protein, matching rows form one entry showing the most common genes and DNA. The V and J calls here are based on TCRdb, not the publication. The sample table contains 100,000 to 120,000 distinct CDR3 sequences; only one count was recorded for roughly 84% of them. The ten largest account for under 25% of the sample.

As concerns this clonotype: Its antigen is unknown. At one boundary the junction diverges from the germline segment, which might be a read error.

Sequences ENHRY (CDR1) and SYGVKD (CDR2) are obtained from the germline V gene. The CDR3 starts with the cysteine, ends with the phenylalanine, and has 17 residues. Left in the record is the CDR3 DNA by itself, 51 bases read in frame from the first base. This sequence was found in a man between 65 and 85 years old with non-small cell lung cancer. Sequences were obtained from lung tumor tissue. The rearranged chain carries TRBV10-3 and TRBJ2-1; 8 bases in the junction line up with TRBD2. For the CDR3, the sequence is CVISDPQSGSSYNEQFF. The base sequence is TGTGTCATCAGTGACCCCCAGAGCGGGAGCTCTTACAATGAGCAGTTCTTC.